The subject of this entry is one T cell receptor (beta chain). This CDR3 comprises 13 residues. From germline, CDR1 is SNHLY and CDR2 FYNNEI. V was pared by 7 bases and J by 0 bases, with 6 bases between. The assay was immunoSEQ multiplex PCR, and TCRdb's table has in-frame clones only and misses some. Found here are roughly 70,000 clones, around nine tenths of them singletons; the top ten hold 3.5% to 4.5%. This sample is part of a study of chemoradiotherapy in HPV16-positive cancers. The starting material was blood, obtained from a patient who underwent chemoradiotherapy. The TCR sequence derives from a human donor with HPV-associated anogenital cancer. The chain joins TRBV2 to TRBJ1-4, with unresolved D. CDR3 in DNA: TGTGCCAGCAACAAGGCAACTAATGAAAAACTGTTTTTT. This codes for CASNKATNEKLFF.